This TCR beta chain was profiled in a study of post-analysis software for immune sequencing data. Study-level information: Several disease courses (relapsing-remitting, secondary progressive and progressive-relapsing) of multiple sclerosis were included.

Points from the study as a whole: Samples prepared in the same batch strongly co-clustered by F measure. Five TRBV segments occurring more often in patients than controls included TRBV5-6, TRBV5-1 and TRBV20-1. Controls showed significantly higher normalized Chao1 diversity than did multiple sclerosis patients.

Incorporated into the TCR beta cDNA libraries were unique molecular identifiers, which served to reduce PCR and sequencing biases. The authors obtained some 500,000 cDNA molecules from around 1 to 9.1 million T cells. TCRdb re-called the PCR reads with MiXCR, one entry per CDR3 protein. Of approximately 690,000 distinct CDR3 sequences in the sample, about 60% were seen once. The CDR3 is 14 residues long. CDR1 is SGHTA, CDR2 FQGNSA, per germline. V was trimmed by 1 base and J by 4 bases, leaving 8 bases between them. Regarding this clonotype: What it binds is not known.

The receptor's source is a girl aged 2 to 9 with multiple sclerosis. V usage is TRBV7-2 and J usage is TRBJ2-1; D remains unclear. The sequenced material came from blood. CDR3 bases: TGTGCCAGCAGCTTAGACAGTGTGTACAATGAGCAGTTCTTC. It is translated as CASSLDSVYNEQFF.